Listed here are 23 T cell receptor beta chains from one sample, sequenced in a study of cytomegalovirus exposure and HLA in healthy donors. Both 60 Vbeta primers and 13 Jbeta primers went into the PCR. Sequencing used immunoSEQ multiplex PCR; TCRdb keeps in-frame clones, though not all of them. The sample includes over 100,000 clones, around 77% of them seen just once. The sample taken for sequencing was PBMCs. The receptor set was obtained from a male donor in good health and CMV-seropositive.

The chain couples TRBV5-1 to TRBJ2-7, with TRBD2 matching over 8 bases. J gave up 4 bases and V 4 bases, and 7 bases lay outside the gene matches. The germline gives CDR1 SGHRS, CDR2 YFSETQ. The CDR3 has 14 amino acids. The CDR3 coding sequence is TGCGCCAGCAGCCGGGGGGGGACGGGGTACGAGCAGTACTTC. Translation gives CASSRGGTGYEQYF.

CDR3 in amino acids: CASSFFRGLHNEQFF. In DNA, the CDR3 is TGTGCCAGCAGCTTCTTCAGGGGGCTCCACAATGAGCAGTTCTTC. The rearrangement links TRBV11-2 to TRBJ2-1, with 8 bases fitting TRBD1. The CDR3 is 15 residues long. The V gene's germline CDR1 is SGHAT and CDR2 FQNNGV. Trimming at V came to 3 bases and at J to 5 bases, leaving 6 bases not matched to a gene.

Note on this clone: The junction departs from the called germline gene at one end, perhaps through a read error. CDR3 DNA: TGTTCCAGCAGCTCCTTCCGATGGGGAAGCGGGAGGGCCCTTAGTGAGCAGTTCTTC. Translating it yields CSSSSFRWGSGRALSEQFF. The rearrangement uses TRBV7-9 and TRBJ2-1; TRBD2 agrees at 10 bases. Germline assignment: CDR1 SEHNR and CDR2 FQNEAQ (reference sequence). The CDR3 contains 19 residues.

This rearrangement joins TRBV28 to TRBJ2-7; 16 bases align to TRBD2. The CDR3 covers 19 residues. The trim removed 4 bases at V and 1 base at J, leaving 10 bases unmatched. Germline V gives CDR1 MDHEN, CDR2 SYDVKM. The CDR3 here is CASSSPFGTSGRESYEQYF. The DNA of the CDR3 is TGTGCCAGCAGTTCACCCTTTGGGACTAGCGGGAGGGAATCCTACGAGCAGTACTTC.

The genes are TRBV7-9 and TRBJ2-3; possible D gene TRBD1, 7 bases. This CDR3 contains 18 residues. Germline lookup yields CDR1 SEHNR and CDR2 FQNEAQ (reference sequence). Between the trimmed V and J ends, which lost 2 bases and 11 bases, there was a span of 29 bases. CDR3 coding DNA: TGTGCCAGCAGCTTACCAACCTCCGACAGGGAGGAGCTGTTAGGGCAGTATTTT. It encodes CASSLPTSDREELLGQYF.

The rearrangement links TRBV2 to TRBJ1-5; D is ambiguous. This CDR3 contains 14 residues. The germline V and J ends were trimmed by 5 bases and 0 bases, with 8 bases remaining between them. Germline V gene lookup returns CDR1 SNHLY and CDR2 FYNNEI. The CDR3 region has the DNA TGTGCCAGCAGTCGAGAATATAGCAATCAGCCCCAGCATTTT. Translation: CASSREYSNQPQHF.

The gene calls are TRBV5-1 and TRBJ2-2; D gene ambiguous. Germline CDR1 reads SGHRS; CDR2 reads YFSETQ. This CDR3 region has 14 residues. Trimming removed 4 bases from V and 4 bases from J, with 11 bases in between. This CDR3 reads CASSPSSGTGELFF. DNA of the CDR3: TGCGCCAGCAGCCCGTCTAGTGGCACCGGGGAGCTGTTTTTT.

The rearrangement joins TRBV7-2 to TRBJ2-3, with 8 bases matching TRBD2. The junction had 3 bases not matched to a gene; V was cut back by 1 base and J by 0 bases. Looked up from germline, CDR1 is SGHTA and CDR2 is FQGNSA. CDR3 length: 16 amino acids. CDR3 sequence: CASSLDASGSTDTQYF. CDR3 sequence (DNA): TGTGCCAGCAGCTTAGACGCTAGCGGGAGCACAGATACGCAGTATTTT.

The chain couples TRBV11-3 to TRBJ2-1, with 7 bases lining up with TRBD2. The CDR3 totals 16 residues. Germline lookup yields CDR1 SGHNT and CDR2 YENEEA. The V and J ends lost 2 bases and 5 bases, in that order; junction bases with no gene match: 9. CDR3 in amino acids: CASSLSFVGGNNEQFF. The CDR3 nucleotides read TGTGCCAGCAGCTTATCCTTCGTGGGGGGGAACAATGAGCAGTTCTTC.

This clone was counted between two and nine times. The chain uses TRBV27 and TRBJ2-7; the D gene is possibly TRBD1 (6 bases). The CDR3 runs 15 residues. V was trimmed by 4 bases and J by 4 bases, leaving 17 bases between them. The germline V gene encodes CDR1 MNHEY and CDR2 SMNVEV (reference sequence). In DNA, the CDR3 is TGTGCCAGCAGTTCCCCACAGGGTCCTCTTTACGAGCAGTACTTC. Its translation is CASSSPQGPLYEQYF.

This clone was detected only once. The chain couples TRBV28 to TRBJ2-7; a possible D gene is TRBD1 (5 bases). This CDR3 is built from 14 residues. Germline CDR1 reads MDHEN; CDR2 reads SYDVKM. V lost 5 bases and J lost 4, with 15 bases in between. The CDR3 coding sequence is TGTGCCAGCAGTCTTCCCCAGGGATTATACGAGCAGTACTTC. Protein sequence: CASSLPQGLYEQYF.

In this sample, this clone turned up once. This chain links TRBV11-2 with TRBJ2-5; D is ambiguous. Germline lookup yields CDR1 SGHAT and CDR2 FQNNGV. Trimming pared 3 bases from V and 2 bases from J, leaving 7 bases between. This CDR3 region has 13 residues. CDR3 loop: CASSFAVQETQYF. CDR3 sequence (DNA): TGTGCCAGCAGCTTTGCAGTTCAAGAGACCCAGTACTTC.

The CDR3 sequence is CASSSRDFNEKLFF. CDR3 bases: TGTGCCAGCAGCTCTCGGGACTTTAATGAAAAACTGTTTTTT. The chain has TRBV9 and TRBJ1-4; D possibly corresponds to TRBD1 (5 bases). Deletions cut 4 bases from V and 4 bases from J, with 11 bases between. CDR3 size: 14 residues. Germline CDR1 reads SGDLS; CDR2 reads YYNGEE.

CDR3: CASSWNPGSTDTQYF. CDR3 bases: TGTGCCAGCAGCTGGAACCCAGGGAGCACAGATACGCAGTATTTT. The chain carries TRBV7-6 and TRBJ2-3, with D tentatively TRBD1 (5 bases). The germline V gene encodes CDR1 SGHVS and CDR2 FNYEAQ. The germline V and J ends were trimmed by 4 bases and 0 bases, with 11 bases remaining between them. The CDR3 length is 15 residues.

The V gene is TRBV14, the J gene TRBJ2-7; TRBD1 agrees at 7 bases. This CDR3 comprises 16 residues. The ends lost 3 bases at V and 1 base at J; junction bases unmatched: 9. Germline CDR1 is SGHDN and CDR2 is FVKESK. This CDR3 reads CASSQRQGQGSYEQYF. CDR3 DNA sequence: TGTGCCAGCAGCCAGAGACAGGGCCAGGGGTCCTACGAGCAGTACTTC.

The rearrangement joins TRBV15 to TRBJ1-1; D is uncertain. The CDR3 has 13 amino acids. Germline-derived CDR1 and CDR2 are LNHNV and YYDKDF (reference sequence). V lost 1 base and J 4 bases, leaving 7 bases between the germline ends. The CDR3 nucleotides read TGTGCCACCAGCAGAGGGCCCGCCACTGAAGCTTTCTTT. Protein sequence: CATSRGPATEAFF.

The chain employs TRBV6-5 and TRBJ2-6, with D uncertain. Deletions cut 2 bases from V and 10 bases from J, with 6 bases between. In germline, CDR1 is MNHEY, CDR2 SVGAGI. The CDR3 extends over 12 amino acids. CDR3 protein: CASSYPRNVLTF. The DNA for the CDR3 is TGTGCCAGCAGTTACCCGCGAAACGTCCTGACTTTC.

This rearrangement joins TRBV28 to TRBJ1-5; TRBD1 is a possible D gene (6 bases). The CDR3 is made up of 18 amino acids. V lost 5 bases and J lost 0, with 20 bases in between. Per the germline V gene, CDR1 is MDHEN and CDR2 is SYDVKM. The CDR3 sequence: CASSPPHSGAVSNQPQHF. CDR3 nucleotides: TGTGCCAGCAGTCCCCCCCATTCAGGGGCCGTTAGCAATCAGCCCCAGCATTTT.

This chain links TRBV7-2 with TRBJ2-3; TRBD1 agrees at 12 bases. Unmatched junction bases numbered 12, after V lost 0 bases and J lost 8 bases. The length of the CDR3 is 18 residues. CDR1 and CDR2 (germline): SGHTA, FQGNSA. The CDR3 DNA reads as TGTGCCAGCAGCTTAGCGCCTCACGGGGGACAGGGGGCATCTACGCAGTATTTT. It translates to CASSLAPHGGQGASTQYF.

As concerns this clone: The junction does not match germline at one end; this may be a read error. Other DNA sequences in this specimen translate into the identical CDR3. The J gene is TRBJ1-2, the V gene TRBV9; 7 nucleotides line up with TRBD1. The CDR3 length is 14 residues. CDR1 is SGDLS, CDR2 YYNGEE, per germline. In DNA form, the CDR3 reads TGTGCTAGCAGCGTCGTCTCAGGGGGCTATGGCTACACCTTC. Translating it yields CASSVVSGGYGYTF.

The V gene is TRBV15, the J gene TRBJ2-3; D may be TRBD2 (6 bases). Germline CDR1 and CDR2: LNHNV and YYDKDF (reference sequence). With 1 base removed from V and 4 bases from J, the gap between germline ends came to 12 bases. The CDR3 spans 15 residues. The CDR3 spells CATSRVPRGADTQYF. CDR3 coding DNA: TGTGCCACCAGCAGAGTTCCGCGGGGCGCAGATACGCAGTATTTT.

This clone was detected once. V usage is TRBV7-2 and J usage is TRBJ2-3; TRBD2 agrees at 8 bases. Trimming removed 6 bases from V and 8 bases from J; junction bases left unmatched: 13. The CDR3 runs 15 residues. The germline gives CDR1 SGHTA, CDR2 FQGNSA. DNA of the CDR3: TGTGCCAGCAGATACGGGAGGGCCTCTGGTGGTACGCAGTATTTT. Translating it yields CASRYGRASGGTQYF.

As DNA, the CDR3 is TGTGCCAGCAGCTTTCGCGAGGGGGTCACTGAAGCTTTCTTT. Protein: CASSFREGVTEAFF. The chain uses TRBV5-5 and TRBJ1-1; the D gene is possibly TRBD1 (6 bases). CDR1 SGHKS and CDR2 YYEKEE come from the germline V gene (reference sequence). The CDR3 contains 14 residues. Trimming left V 2 bases short and J 4 bases short, with 12 bases between. Combining the CDR3 with reference TRBV5-5 and TRBJ1-1 gives the whole variable domain DAGVTQSPTHLIKTRGQQVTLRCSPISGHKSVSWYQQVLGQGPQFIFQYYEKEERGRGNFPDRFSARQFPNYSSELNVNALLLGDSALYLCASSFREGVTEAFFGQGTRLTVV.